Given below is one T cell receptor (beta chain) in context. Data came from immunoSEQ multiplex PCR; TCRdb stores just in-frame clones and leaves some out. In the table there are 250,000 to 300,000 clones, approximately 94% of which are singletons. The sample belongs to a study of T cell responses to AZD1222 COVID-19 vaccine. The sample consisted of peripheral blood, taken 28 days after the second AZD1222 dose. This sequence originates from an adult who received the AZD1222 COVID-19 vaccine.

CDR3: CASITSARDMRRGTGELFF. The CDR3 nucleotides read TGTGCCAGCATTACTTCCGCCCGCGACATGAGGCGGGGCACCGGGGAGCTGTTTTTT. The chain uses TRBV27 and TRBJ2-2; possible D gene TRBD2, 6 bases. Germline V gives CDR1 MNHEY, CDR2 SMNVEV (reference sequence). Trimming cost V 7 bases and J 4 bases, with 28 bases left between them. The CDR3 extends over 19 amino acids.